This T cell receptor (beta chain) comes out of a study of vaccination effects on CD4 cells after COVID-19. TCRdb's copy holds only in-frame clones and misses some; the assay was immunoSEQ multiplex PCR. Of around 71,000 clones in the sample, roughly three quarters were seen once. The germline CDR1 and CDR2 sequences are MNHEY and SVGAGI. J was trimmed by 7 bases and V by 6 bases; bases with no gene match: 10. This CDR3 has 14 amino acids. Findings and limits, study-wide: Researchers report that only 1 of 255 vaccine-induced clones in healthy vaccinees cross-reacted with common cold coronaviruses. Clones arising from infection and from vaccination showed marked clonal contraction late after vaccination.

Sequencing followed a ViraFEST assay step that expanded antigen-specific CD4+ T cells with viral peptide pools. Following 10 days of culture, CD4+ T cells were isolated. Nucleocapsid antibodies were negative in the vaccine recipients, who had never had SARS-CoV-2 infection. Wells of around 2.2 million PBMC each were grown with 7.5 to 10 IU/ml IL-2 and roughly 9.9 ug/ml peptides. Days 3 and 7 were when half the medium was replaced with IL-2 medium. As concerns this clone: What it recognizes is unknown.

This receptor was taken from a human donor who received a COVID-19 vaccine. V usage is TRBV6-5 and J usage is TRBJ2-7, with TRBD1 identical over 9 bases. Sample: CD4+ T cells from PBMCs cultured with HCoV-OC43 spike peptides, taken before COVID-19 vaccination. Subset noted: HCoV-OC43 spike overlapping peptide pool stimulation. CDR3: CASSWTGDSGEQYV. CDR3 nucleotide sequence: TGTGCCAGCAGCTGGACAGGGGACTCGGGGGAGCAGTACGTC.